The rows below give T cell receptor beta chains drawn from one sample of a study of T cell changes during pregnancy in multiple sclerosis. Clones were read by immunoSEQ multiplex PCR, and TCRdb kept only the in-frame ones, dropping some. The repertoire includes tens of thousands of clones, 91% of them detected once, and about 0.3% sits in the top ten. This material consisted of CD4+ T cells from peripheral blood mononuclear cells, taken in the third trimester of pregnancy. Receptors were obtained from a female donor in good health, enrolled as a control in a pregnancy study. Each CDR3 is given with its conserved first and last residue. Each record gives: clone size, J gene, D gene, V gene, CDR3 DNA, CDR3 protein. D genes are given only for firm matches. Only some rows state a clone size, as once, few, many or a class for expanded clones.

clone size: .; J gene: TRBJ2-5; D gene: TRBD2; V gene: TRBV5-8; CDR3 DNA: TGTGCCAGCAGCGAGAGTCAGCGGGGGGGCCGGGAGACCCAGTACTTC; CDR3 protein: CASSESQRGGRETQYF
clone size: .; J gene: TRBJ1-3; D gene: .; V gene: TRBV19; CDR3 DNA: TGTGCCAGTAGTCCCCCCGGGGCGGGAGGAAACACCATATATTTT; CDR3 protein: CASSPPGAGGNTIYF
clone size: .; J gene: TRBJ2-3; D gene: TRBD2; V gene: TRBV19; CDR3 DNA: TGTGCCAGTAGTATAGACGGGGGCGGGGGGCTAAGCACAGATACGCAGTATTTT; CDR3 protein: CASSIDGGGGLSTDTQYF
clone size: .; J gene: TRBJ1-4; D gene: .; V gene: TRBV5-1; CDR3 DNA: TGCGCCAGCAGCTTCACAGCCAATGATGCAAAACTGTTTTTT; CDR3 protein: CASSFTANDAKLFF
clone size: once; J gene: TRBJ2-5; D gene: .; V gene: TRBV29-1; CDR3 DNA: TGCAGCGTTGATCGGTCGTACCAAGAGACCCAGTACTTC; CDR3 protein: CSVDRSYQETQYF
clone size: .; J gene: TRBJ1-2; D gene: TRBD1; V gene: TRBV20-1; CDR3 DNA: TGCATTGCCCCAGGGGGAGGCTACACCTTC; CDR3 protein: CIAPGGGYTF
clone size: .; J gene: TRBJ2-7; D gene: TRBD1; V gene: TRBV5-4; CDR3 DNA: TGTGCCAGCAGCTGGACAGGGGGCTCCTACGAGCAGTACTTC; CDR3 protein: CASSWTGGSYEQYF
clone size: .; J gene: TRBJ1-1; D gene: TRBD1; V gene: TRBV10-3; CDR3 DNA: TGTGCCACCTCCGGGACAGGGGCGAACACTGAAGCTTTCTTT; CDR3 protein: CATSGTGANTEAFF
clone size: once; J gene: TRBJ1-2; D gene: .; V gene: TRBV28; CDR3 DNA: TGTGCCAGCAGTTCCCCTGGGGCCGGTGGCTACACCTTC; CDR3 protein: CASSSPGAGGYTF
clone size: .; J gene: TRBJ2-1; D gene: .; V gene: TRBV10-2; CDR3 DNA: TGCGCCAGCAGTGAAGTGGTAGACTACAATGAGCAGTTCTTC; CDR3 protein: CASSEVVDYNEQFF
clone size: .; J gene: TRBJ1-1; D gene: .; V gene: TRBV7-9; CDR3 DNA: TGTGCCAGCAGCCCACAACAGGGCCCGAACACTGAAGCTTTCTTT; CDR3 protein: CASSPQQGPNTEAFF
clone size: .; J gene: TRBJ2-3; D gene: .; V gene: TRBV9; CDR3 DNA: TGTGCCAGCAGCGTAGCCCCCCGTCGGGGGAGCACAGATACGCAGTATTTT; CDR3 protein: CASSVAPRRGSTDTQYF
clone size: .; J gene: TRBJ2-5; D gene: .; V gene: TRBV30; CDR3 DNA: TGTGCCTGGGAGGGGGGGGGCCTCCAAGAGACCCAGTACTTC; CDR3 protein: CAWEGGGLQETQYF
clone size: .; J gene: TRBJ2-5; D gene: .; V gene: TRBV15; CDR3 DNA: TGTGCCACCAGCAGAGATCTGGTCGCGAAGTCAGGAGAGACCCAGTACTTC; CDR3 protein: CATSRDLVAKSGETQYF
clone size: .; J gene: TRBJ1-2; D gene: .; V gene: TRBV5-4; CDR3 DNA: TGTGCCAGCAGCCACCTCACACAGCTCTATGGCTACACCTTC; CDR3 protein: CASSHLTQLYGYTF
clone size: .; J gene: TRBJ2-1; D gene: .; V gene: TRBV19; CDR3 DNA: TGTGCCAGTAGGCGGCAGGGGAGCTCCTACAATGAGCAGTTCTTC; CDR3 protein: CASRRQGSSYNEQFF
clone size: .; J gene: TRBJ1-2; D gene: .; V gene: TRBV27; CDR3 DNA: TGTGCCAGCAGCCTCCGGACAGCCGACTATGGCTACACCTTC; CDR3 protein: CASSLRTADYGYTF
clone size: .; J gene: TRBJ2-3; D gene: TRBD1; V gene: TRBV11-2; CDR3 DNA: TGTGCCAGCAGCTTGGGACAGGGCACAGATACGCAGTATTTT; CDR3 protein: CASSLGQGTDTQYF
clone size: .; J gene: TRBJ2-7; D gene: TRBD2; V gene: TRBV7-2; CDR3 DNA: TGTGCCAGCAGCACGACACTAGCGCCGTCCGAGCAGTACTTC; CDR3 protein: CASSTTLAPSEQYF
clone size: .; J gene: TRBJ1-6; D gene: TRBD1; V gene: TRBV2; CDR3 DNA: TGTGCCAGCACCATGGGACAGGGGGCTTTGTATTCACCCCTCCACTTT; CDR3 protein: CASTMGQGALYSPLHF
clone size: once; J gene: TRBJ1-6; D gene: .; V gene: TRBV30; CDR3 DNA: TGTGCCTGGGGAGGCTCCTATAATTCACCCCTCCACTTT; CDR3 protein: CAWGGSYNSPLHF
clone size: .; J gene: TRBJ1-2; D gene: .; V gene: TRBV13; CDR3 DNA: TGTGCCAGCAGCTTAGGCCTGACAGCTCCGACCTCTAACTATGGCTACACCTTC; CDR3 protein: CASSLGLTAPTSNYGYTF
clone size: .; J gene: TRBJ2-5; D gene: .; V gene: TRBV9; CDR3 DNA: TGTGCCAGCAGTGCTATGGGTCCAGAGGCCCAGTACTTC; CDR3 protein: CASSAMGPEAQYF
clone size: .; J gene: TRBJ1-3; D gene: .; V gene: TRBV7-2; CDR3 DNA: TGTGCCAGCAGCCCGTCGACTGACAGGTCTGGAAACACCATATATTTT; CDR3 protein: CASSPSTDRSGNTIYF
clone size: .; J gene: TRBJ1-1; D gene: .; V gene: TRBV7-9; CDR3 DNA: TGTGCCAGCAGCTTAGCCTGGACAGCGAACACTGAAGCTTTCTTT; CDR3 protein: CASSLAWTANTEAFF
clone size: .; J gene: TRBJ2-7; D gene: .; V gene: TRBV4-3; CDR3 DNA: TGCGCCAGCAGCCAAGATTGGCAGTATGACTCCTACGAGCAGTACTTC; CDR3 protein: CASSQDWQYDSYEQYF
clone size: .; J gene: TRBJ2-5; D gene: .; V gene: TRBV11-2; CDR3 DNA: TGTGCCAGCACCTATTCAGAGACCCAGTACTTC; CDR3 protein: CASTYSETQYF
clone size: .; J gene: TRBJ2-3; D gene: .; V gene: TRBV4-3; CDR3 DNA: TGCGCCAGCAGCCAAGATCGGCGGGGCCTGGGAGATACGCAGTATTTT; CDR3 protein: CASSQDRRGLGDTQYF
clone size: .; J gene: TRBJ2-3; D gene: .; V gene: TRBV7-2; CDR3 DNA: TGTGCCAGCAGCGGTGGGAGGGGGGTCACAGATACGCAGTATTTT; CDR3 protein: CASSGGRGVTDTQYF
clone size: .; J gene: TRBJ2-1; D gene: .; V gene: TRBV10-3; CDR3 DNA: TGTGCCATCAGTGGACTAGGCGACTACAATGAGCAGTTCTTC; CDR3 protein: CAISGLGDYNEQFF
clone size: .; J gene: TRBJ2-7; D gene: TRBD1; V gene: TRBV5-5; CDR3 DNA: TGTGCCAGCAGCTTTACAGGGGACAGTACCTACGAGCAGTACTTC; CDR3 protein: CASSFTGDSTYEQYF
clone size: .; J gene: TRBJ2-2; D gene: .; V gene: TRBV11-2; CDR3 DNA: TGTGCCAGCAGCGAGCATTCGATTACCGGGGAGCTGTTTTTT; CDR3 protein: CASSEHSITGELFF
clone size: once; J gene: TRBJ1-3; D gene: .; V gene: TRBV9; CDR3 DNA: TGTGCCAGCAGCGTAGACAGGGCTGGGGGAAACACCATATATTTT; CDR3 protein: CASSVDRAGGNTIYF
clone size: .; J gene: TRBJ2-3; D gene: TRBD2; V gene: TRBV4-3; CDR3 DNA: TGCGCCAGCAGCCAAGATGCCCACAAGACAGCGGGGACTGCAGATACGCAGTATTTT; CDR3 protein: CASSQDAHKTAGTADTQYF
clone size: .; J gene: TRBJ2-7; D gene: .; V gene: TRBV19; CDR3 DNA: TGTGCCAGTAGTATGCAGACTTACGAGCAGTACTTC; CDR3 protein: CASSMQTYEQYF
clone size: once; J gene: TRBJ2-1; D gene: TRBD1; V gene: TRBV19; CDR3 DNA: TGTGCCAGTAGTATAAGGGACAGGCACAATGAGCAGTTCTTC; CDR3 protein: CASSIRDRHNEQFF
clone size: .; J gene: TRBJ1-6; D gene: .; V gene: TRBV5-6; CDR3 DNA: TGTGCCAGCAGTCTCGATAGGAGGGCCTCGGGACCCCTCCACTTT; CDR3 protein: CASSLDRRASGPLHF
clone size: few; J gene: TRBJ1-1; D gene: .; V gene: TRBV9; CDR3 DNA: TGTGCCAGCAGCGTAAGTCCTCGGGACACTGAAGCTTTCTTT; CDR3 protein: CASSVSPRDTEAFF
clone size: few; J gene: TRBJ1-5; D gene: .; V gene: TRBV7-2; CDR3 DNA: TGTGCCAGCAGCTTAGCGGCAGGTCAGCCCCAGCATTTT; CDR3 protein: CASSLAAGQPQHF
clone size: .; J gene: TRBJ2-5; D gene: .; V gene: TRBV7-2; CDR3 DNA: TGTGCCAGCAGCGCGGACAGATGGGAGACCCAGTACTTC; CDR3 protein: CASSADRWETQYF
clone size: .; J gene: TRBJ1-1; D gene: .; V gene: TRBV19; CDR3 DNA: TGTGCCAGTAGTATACTCAGGAGGACTGAAGCTTTCTTT; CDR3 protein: CASSILRRTEAFF
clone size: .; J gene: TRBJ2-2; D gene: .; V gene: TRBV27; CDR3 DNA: TGTGCCAGCAGTTTGGACAGCCCGAACACCGGGGAGCTGTTTTTT; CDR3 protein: CASSLDSPNTGELFF
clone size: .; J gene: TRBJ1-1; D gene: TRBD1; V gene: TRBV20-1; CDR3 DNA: TGCAGTGCTCAGGGGGACACTGAAGCTTTCTTT; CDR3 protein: CSAQGDTEAFF
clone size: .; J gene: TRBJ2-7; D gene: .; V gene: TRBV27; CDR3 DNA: TGTGCCAGCAGTTTAAGTATCTCCCCCTACGAGCAGTACTTC; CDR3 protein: CASSLSISPYEQYF